The clone carrying this TCR beta chain showed up many times. Its antigen is unidentified. This entry comes from a study of T cells in Graves' hyperthyroidism and ophthalmopathy. Broader study findings: Patients with ophthalmopathy were separated from those with stable hyperthyroidism by a 13 V-J model. The model predicted ophthalmopathy a median approximately 6.3 months before onset.

This CDR3 comprises 14 residues. J lost 4 bases, V lost 7 bases, and 6 bases had no gene match. Germline V lookup: CDR1 LNHDA, CDR2 SQIVND (reference sequence). Researchers amplified the TCR beta CDR3 regions from RNA transcripts. HTBI primers were used for first-round RT-PCR of the TCR CDR3. TCRdb fed the multiplex PCR reads into MiXCR, producing one record per CDR3 protein. The table records some 360,000 distinct CDR3 sequences, over 15% of them present only once. Patients having uncontrolled infection, another autoimmune disease, pregnancy or lactation were not included. Diagnostic decisions used clinical symptoms, serum thyroxine and TRAb, thyroid ultrasound and orbital computed tomography.

The chain joins TRBV19 to TRBJ2-2, with 7 nucleotides matching TRBD1. The sample consisted of blood. The clonotype originates from a woman between 40 and 55 years old with Graves' ophthalmopathy. CDR3 in DNA: TGTGCCAGTATGGATAGGGGGCGCACCGGGGAGCTGTTTTTT. It yields the protein CASMDRGRTGELFF.